The 10 T cell receptor beta chains listed next were all sequenced from one sample in a study of T cell responses to AZD1222 COVID-19 vaccine. The repertoire was sequenced with immunoSEQ multiplex PCR; TCRdb's copy has only in-frame clones and lacks some. The table shows about 120,000 clones, with approximately 83% occurring only once. Here the sequenced sample was peripheral blood, taken on day 0 of MenACWY control vaccination. The receptor set was obtained from an adult in good health.

The count of this clone is one. The rearrangement joins TRBV28 to TRBJ2-5; a possible D gene is TRBD2 (6 bases). CDR1 MDHEN and CDR2 SYDVKM come from the germline V gene. This CDR3 has 12 amino acids. V was pared by 6 bases and J by 5 bases, with 10 bases between. The DNA of the CDR3 is TGTGCCAGCAGGGCGGGGAGGGAGACCCAGTACTTC. Translating it yields CASRAGRETQYF.

The chain employs TRBV7-9 and TRBJ1-2; D possibly corresponds to TRBD1 (5 bases). The CDR3 runs 15 residues. Trimming shortened V by 5 bases and J by 4 bases, and 17 bases separated the two germline ends. Germline CDR1 SEHNR, CDR2 FQNEAQ (reference sequence). The CDR3 DNA follows: TGTGCCAGCAGCCTCCACCAGTCGGGGGTCTATGGCTACACCTTC. As protein: CASSLHQSGVYGYTF.

CDR3 amino acids: CASSPLRGARDTEAFF. The CDR3 DNA reads TGTGCCAGCAGTCCCCTACGGGGGGCAAGGGACACTGAAGCTTTCTTT. This rearrangement joins TRBV27 to TRBJ1-1, with a weak D call TRBD1 (6 bases). Per the germline V gene, CDR1 is MNHEY and CDR2 is SMNVEV (reference sequence). CDR3 length equals 16 residues. V was trimmed by 5 bases and J by 3 bases, leaving 19 bases between them.

This rearrangement joins TRBV19 to TRBJ2-1; 8 nucleotides line up with TRBD2. The ends lost 5 bases at V and 16 bases at J; junction bases unmatched: 13. This CDR3 has 13 residues. The germline gives CDR1 LNHDA, CDR2 SQIVND (reference sequence). This CDR3 reads CASSSQTGGERFF. The CDR3 DNA is TGTGCCAGTAGTTCTCAGACGGGGGGGGAGAGATTCTTC.

The rearrangement joins TRBV4-3 to TRBJ2-3, with no clear D. The CDR3 is 14 residues long. Germline CDR1 is LGHNA and CDR2 is YSLEER. Trimming pared 2 bases from V and 4 bases from J, leaving 10 bases between. The CDR3 DNA is TGCGCCAGCAGCCAACTCCTAGGGCCAGATACGCAGTATTTT. It specifies CASSQLLGPDTQYF.

The chain has TRBV5-6 and TRBJ2-7; no firm D call. The CDR3 totals 12 residues. Per the germline V gene, CDR1 is SGHDT and CDR2 is YYEEEE. V dropped 0 bases and J dropped 13 bases, with 14 bases sitting between them. CDR3 loop: CASSLGSTPGYF. CDR3 DNA sequence: TGTGCCAGCAGCTTGGGGTCGACACCCGGATACTTC. The full variable domain, with the rest looked up from reference TRBV5-6 and TRBJ2-7, is DAGVTQSPTHLIKTRGQQVTLRCSPKSGHDTVSWYQQALGQGPQFIFQYYEEEERQRGNFPDRFSGHQFPNYSSELNVNALLLGDSALYLCASSLGSTPGYFGPGTRLTVT.

The chain combines TRBV19 with TRBJ1-5, with D maybe TRBD1 (6 bases). The CDR3 is made up of 13 amino acids. The V gene's germline CDR1 is LNHDA and CDR2 SQIVND (reference sequence). The V gene lost 4 bases and the J gene lost 9 bases, with 13 bases spanning the gap. Written as DNA, the CDR3 is TGTGCCAGTAGTACTCAGGGGCTAGGGCCCCAGCATTTT. It yields the protein CASSTQGLGPQHF.

The J gene is TRBJ2-7, the V gene TRBV9, with 8 nucleotides matching TRBD2. CDR1 is SGDLS and CDR2 is YYNGEE in the germline V gene. Trimming at V came to 0 bases and at J to 3 bases, leaving 11 bases not matched to a gene. The CDR3 extends over 17 amino acids. Here the CDR3 DNA reads TGTGCCAGCAGCGTAGGTCATCGGGCGGGGGGAAACTACGAGCAGTACTTC. Amino acids: CASSVGHRAGGNYEQYF.

In its sample, this clone was seen a few times. This chain joins TRBV6-1 and TRBJ1-6, with D hard to call. CDR1 is MNHNS, CDR2 SASEGT, per germline. The CDR3 loop spans 16 amino acids. The V end was cut by 1 base, the J end by 7 bases, with 14 bases between. The CDR3 sequence: CASSEVSPYGNSPLHF. The CDR3 DNA reads as TGTGCCAGCAGTGAAGTGAGCCCTTATGGCAATTCACCCCTCCACTTT.

V gene TRBV28 combines with J gene TRBJ1-2, with a weak D call TRBD1 (5 bases). The V end was cut by 11 bases, the J end by 4 bases, with 20 bases between. Germline CDR1 reads MDHEN; CDR2 reads SYDVKM. The CDR3 runs to 14 residues. CDR3 sequence: CAAGIRGSSYGYTF. In DNA form, the CDR3 reads TGTGCCGCGGGTATTAGGGGTAGCAGCTATGGCTACACCTTC.